Below, 6 T cell receptor beta chains from the same sample are listed, as sequenced in a study of blood T cell repertoires in COVID-19. TCRdb keeps only in-frame clones here, not all; method: immunoSEQ multiplex PCR. The sample includes under 150,000 clones, more than 75% of them seen just once. The sequenced sample consisted of peripheral blood. All receptors derive from a middle-aged woman with acute or convalescent COVID-19.

This chain connects TRBV6-1 to TRBJ1-2; the D is unclear. V gave up 2 bases and J gave up 0 bases, with 4 bases separating them. Looked up from germline, CDR1 is MNHNS and CDR2 is SASEGT. The length of the CDR3 is 13 residues. The chain's CDR3 is CASSEYANYGYTF. In nucleotides, the CDR3 is TGTGCCAGCAGTGAATATGCTAACTATGGCTACACCTTC.

The chain has TRBV7-3 and TRBJ2-3, with 12 bases fitting TRBD2. Trimming cost V 5 bases and J 6 bases; bases outside gene matches: 6. CDR3 length equals 15 residues. The germline V gene encodes CDR1 SGHTA and CDR2 FQGTGA. This CDR3 is CASSPGLAGQDTQYF. The DNA of the CDR3 is TGTGCCAGCAGCCCAGGACTAGCGGGGCAGGATACGCAGTATTTT.

Here the CDR3 DNA reads TGCGCCAGCTCGGTGCCTAGCCCGAACACCGGGGAGCTGTTTTTT. Its protein is CASSVPSPNTGELFF. This chain connects TRBV5-1 to TRBJ2-2, with TRBD2 as a possible D gene (5 bases). With 7 bases removed from V and 0 bases from J, the gap between germline ends came to 13 bases. CDR3 size: 15 residues. Germline V gene lookup returns CDR1 SGHRS and CDR2 YFSETQ.

V usage is TRBV5-1 and J usage is TRBJ1-5; 11 nucleotides align to TRBD1. Germline assignment: CDR1 SGHRS and CDR2 YFSETQ. The CDR3 is 17 amino acids. V trimming: 4 bases; J trimming: 0 bases; junction bases outside the gene matches: 6. CDR3 in amino acids: CASSPGQGAFSNQPQHF. CDR3 nucleotide sequence: TGCGCCAGCAGCCCAGGACAGGGGGCCTTTAGCAATCAGCCCCAGCATTTT.

The chain uses TRBV6-2 or TRBV6-3 and TRBJ2-7, with TRBD2 matching 7 bases. The germline V gene has CDR1 MNHEY and CDR2 SVGEGT. The V and J ends lost 3 bases and 1 base, in that order; junction bases with no gene match: 3. This CDR3 spans 14 amino acids. CDR3 nucleotides: TGTGCCAGCAGTTATTGGGAGGGATCCTACGAGCAGTACTTC. Amino acids: CASSYWEGSYEQYF.

The chain uses TRBV19 and TRBJ1-4; D perhaps matches TRBD1 (5 bases). The CDR3 has 18 residues. The germline V gene has CDR1 LNHDA and CDR2 SQIVND (reference sequence). The V and J ends lost 5 bases and 8 bases respectively, with 27 bases between them. CDR3: CASSPPEHPTARREKLFF. The CDR3 DNA follows: TGTGCCAGTAGTCCCCCGGAACACCCGACAGCCCGCCGGGAAAAACTGTTTTTT.